These T cell receptor beta chains were read from a single sample in a study of OX40 agonist ivuxolimab in advanced cancers. The protocol was immunoSEQ multiplex PCR, while the TCRdb copy is restricted to in-frame clones and leaves out a portion. The sample has 85,000 to 130,000 clones; 90% are singletons. Sequencing was performed on CD4+ or CD8+ T cells sorted from blood, taken in a trial of the OX40 agonist ivuxolimab. Receptors originate from an adult with an advanced solid tumor such as melanoma, head and neck, liver or kidney cancer. CDR3s include the opening cysteine and the closing phenylalanine or tryptophan. The order of the fields is CDR3 length, V gene, J gene, CDR3 protein.

length: 15
V: TRBV7-8
J: TRBJ1-2
CDR3: CASSLGRTGDYGYTF

length: 13
V: TRBV12-5
J: TRBJ2-3
CDR3: CASGASGTDTQYF

length: 15
V: TRBV7-2
J: TRBJ2-1
CDR3: CASSYAAGTGNEQFF

length: 15
V: TRBV19
J: TRBJ2-7
CDR3: CASSYDSRSSYEQYF

length: 16
V: TRBV14
J: TRBJ2-7
CDR3: CASSRDETSGSYEQYF

length: 15
V: TRBV28
J: TRBJ1-1
CDR3: CASSSLGRTNTEAFF

length: 14
V: TRBV5-1
J: TRBJ2-1
CDR3: CASSPTGLNNEQFF

length: 15
V: TRBV5-1
J: TRBJ2-5
CDR3: CASSLEGVGWETQYF

length: 16
V: TRBV19
J: TRBJ2-2
CDR3: CASSIHLWGSPGELFF

length: 15
V: TRBV6-1
J: TRBJ2-7
CDR3: CASRPSGTSGTEQYF

length: 15
V: TRBV18
J: TRBJ1-5
CDR3: CASSPPSGGDQPQHF

length: 14
V: TRBV19
J: TRBJ2-5
CDR3: CASRETSGSETQYF

length: 16
V: TRBV4-2
J: TRBJ1-3
CDR3: CASSQDWRGPGNTIYF

length: 16
V: TRBV19
J: TRBJ1-1
CDR3: CASSIPRQRPGTEAFF

length: 14
V: TRBV6-5
J: TRBJ1-3
CDR3: CASSGTLSGNTIYF

length: 13
V: TRBV6-1
J: TRBJ1-3
CDR3: CATRVGAGNTIYF

length: 15
V: TRBV29-1
J: TRBJ2-2
CDR3: CSVAALGGGTGELFF

length: 14
V: TRBV9
J: TRBJ2-7
CDR3: CASSGRDSSYEQYF

length: 11
V: TRBV5-6
J: TRBJ2-5
CDR3: CASSSYETQYF

length: 16
V: TRBV18
J: TRBJ2-6
CDR3: CASSSQTGTGANVLTF

length: 14
V: TRBV18
J: TRBJ2-3
CDR3: CASSPPMHTDTQYF

length: 14
V: TRBV28
J: TRBJ2-3
CDR3: CASTSLGQGDTQYF

length: 12
V: TRBV28
J: TRBJ1-5
CDR3: CASSDPFQPQHF

length: 12
V: TRBV11-2
J: TRBJ2-3
CDR3: CASTPSTDTQYF

length: 16
V: TRBV4-3
J: TRBJ2-3
CDR3: CASSQGPEGRTDTQYF

length: 16
V: TRBV5-4
J: TRBJ2-2
CDR3: CASSLAWTGGAGELFF

length: 15
V: TRBV28
J: TRBJ2-1
CDR3: CASSLAGPSYNEQFF

length: 13
V: TRBV5-6
J: TRBJ2-3
CDR3: CASSSLDTDTQYF

length: 15
V: TRBV28
J: TRBJ1-2
CDR3: CASSFVIQGGRGYTF

length: 13
V: TRBV2
J: TRBJ2-7
CDR3: CASSLGQGLEQYF

length: 12
V: TRBV6-1
J: TRBJ2-7
CDR3: CASSELGYEQYF

length: 13
V: TRBV19
J: TRBJ1-2
CDR3: CASSWDERYGYTF

length: 15
V: TRBV11-2
J: TRBJ2-1
CDR3: CASSPMGAPAEEQFF